A selection of T cell receptor beta chains follows, all from one sample in a study of blood T cells in healthy people across ages. MiXCR, applied by TCRdb to the 5' RACE reads, yields one record per CDR3 protein. The table records more than 600,000 distinct CDR3 sequences, 20% to 25% of them present only once. These same records also appear under a second study, on T cells of mothers and their children.

Sequenced: blood. The receptor source for this set is a boy aged 5 to 17 in good health. CDR3s include the opening cysteine and the closing phenylalanine or tryptophan. Fields, in order: D gene, V gene, J gene, clone size, CDR3 length, CDR3 DNA, CDR3 protein. The D gene is left open where the match is weak. Expanded clones are given a class, and other clones once, few, many or no size at all.

D: -; V: TRBV4-3; J: TRBJ1-3; size: -; length: 17; DNA: TGCGCCAGCAGCCAAGAGAGGGCAGGCGGCGATGGAAACACCATATATTTT; CDR3: CASSQERAGGDGNTIYF
D: -; V: TRBV3-1; J: TRBJ2-5; size: -; length: 18; DNA: TGTGCCAGCAGCCCCCGGGACTGGGAGCACCCCGGCCAAGAGACCCAGTACTTC; CDR3: CASSPRDWEHPGQETQYF
D: TRBD2; V: TRBV4-2; J: TRBJ2-4; size: -; length: 17; DNA: TGTGCCAGCAGCCAACGAATGCGACTAGCGGGGACCGAGACTCAGTACTTC; CDR3: CASSQRMRLAGTETQYF
D: -; V: TRBV3-1; J: TRBJ2-7; size: once; length: 13; DNA: TGTGCCGGCAGCCAGGCGGATGGCTACGAGCAGTACTTC; CDR3: CAGSQADGYEQYF
D: -; V: TRBV6-5; J: TRBJ2-2; size: few; length: 13; DNA: TGTGCCAGCAGCCGGGGCGGGACCGGGGAGCTGTTTTTT; CDR3: CASSRGGTGELFF
D: -; V: TRBV5-1; J: TRBJ2-3; size: few; length: 15; DNA: TGCGCCAGCAGCTTGGCGGGATCTAGCACAGATACGCAGTATTTT; CDR3: CASSLAGSSTDTQYF
D: -; V: TRBV20-1; J: TRBJ2-4; size: few; length: 15; DNA: TGCAGTGCTAGACCAGCGGTTAGTGGCAAAAACATTCAGTACTTC; CDR3: CSARPAVSGKNIQYF
D: -; V: TRBV4-1; J: TRBJ2-7; size: -; length: 13; DNA: TGCGCCAGCAGGGAGGGGAATCGGGACGAGCAGTACTTC; CDR3: CASREGNRDEQYF
D: TRBD1; V: TRBV4-3; J: TRBJ2-7; size: -; length: 14; DNA: TGCGCCAGCAGCCAAGACAGGGGGCGCCGAGAGCAGTACTTC; CDR3: CASSQDRGRREQYF
D: -; V: TRBV4-2; J: TRBJ2-3; size: few; length: 20; DNA: TGTGCCAGCAGCCAAGATATCACCGAGGGGACGGTTTCTTGGGGTTATACGCAGTATTTT; CDR3: CASSQDITEGTVSWGYTQYF
D: -; V: TRBV20-1; J: TRBJ2-7; size: -; length: 13; DNA: TGCAGTGCTTCACGGGGCATCTCCTACGAGCACTACTTC; CDR3: CSASRGISYEHYF
D: TRBD2; V: TRBV7-3; J: TRBJ2-5; size: -; length: 11; DNA: TGTGCCAGCAGCTTATTGAGACTAGCGCACTTC; CDR3: CASSLLRLAHF
D: -; V: TRBV6-6; J: TRBJ1-1; size: -; length: 13; DNA: TGTGCCAGCAGTGACTCGAGAGACACTGAAGCTTTCTTT; CDR3: CASSDSRDTEAFF
D: -; V: TRBV6-6; J: TRBJ2-1; size: -; length: 14; DNA: TGTGCCAGCAGGACAGGTCCAGGCTACAATGAGCAGTTCTTC; CDR3: CASRTGPGYNEQFF
D: -; V: TRBV29-1; J: TRBJ2-3; size: -; length: 14; DNA: TGCAGCGTTGATATGGGGACTAGCACAGATACGCAGTATTTT; CDR3: CSVDMGTSTDTQYF
D: -; V: TRBV29-1; J: TRBJ2-5; size: few; length: 14; DNA: TGCAGCGTGGGAGGAAGGGCAGAACAAGAGACCCAGTACTTC; CDR3: CSVGGRAEQETQYF
D: TRBD2; V: TRBV24-1; J: TRBJ2-5; size: -; length: 17; DNA: TGTGCCACCAGTGATACTCGGGGGGGCCGGATGAGAGAGACCCAGTACTTC; CDR3: CATSDTRGGRMRETQYF
D: -; V: TRBV19; J: TRBJ2-5; size: -; length: 12; DNA: TGTGCCAGTAGTACAGTCCAAGAGACCCAGTACTTC; CDR3: CASSTVQETQYF
D: TRBD1; V: TRBV7-6; J: TRBJ1-2; size: -; length: 16; DNA: TGTGCCAGCAGCTTCCACAGGGGCGATATTAACTATGGCTACACCTTC; CDR3: CASSFHRGDINYGYTF
D: TRBD1; V: TRBV12-3/TRBV12-4; J: TRBJ2-3; size: -; length: 16; DNA: TGTGCCAGCAATCCCCCAGGGGGAGCTCTCACAGATACGCAGTATTTT; CDR3: CASNPPGGALTDTQYF
D: -; V: TRBV24-1; J: TRBJ1-2; size: -; length: 13; DNA: TGTGCCACCAGCCCCGGGGGGGAGACTGGCTACACCTTC; CDR3: CATSPGGETGYTF
D: TRBD1; V: TRBV5-1; J: TRBJ1-5; size: -; length: 15; DNA: TGCGCCAGCAGCTTGGAGGGACAGAGCAATCAGCCCCAGCATTTT; CDR3: CASSLEGQSNQPQHF
D: -; V: TRBV29-1; J: TRBJ2-3; size: few; length: 15; DNA: TGCAGCGCCATAATGGTATTGGCTAGCGCAGATACGCAGTATTTT; CDR3: CSAIMVLASADTQYF
D: TRBD2; V: TRBV20-1; J: TRBJ2-1; size: -; length: 12; DNA: TGCAGTGCTAGAGTAGCGGGAGGGGAGCAGTTCTTC; CDR3: CSARVAGGEQFF
D: TRBD2; V: TRBV15; J: TRBJ2-3; size: -; length: 14; DNA: TGTGCCACCAGCAGAGGTCGGGGGGCAGATACGCAGTATTTT; CDR3: CATSRGRGADTQYF
D: TRBD1; V: TRBV4-1; J: TRBJ2-1; size: few; length: 15; DNA: TGCGCCAGCAGCCCTGACCCAGGGGGTGTCAATGAGCAGTTCTTC; CDR3: CASSPDPGGVNEQFF
D: TRBD1; V: TRBV28; J: TRBJ2-2; size: -; length: 17; DNA: TGTGCCAGCAGTCCAGGGAACAGGGGGCTCGACACCGGGGAGCTGTTTTTT; CDR3: CASSPGNRGLDTGELFF
D: -; V: TRBV20-1; J: TRBJ2-7; size: few; length: 15; DNA: TGCAGTGCCAAAGGGTGGGGGGGCTTGCCCTACGAGCAGTACTTC; CDR3: CSAKGWGGLPYEQYF
D: -; V: TRBV28; J: TRBJ2-5; size: -; length: 17; DNA: TGTGCCAGCAGTTCCCCCCGGGACACACGGTACCAAGAGACCCAGTACTTC; CDR3: CASSSPRDTRYQETQYF
D: -; V: TRBV29-1; J: TRBJ2-1; size: -; length: 12; DNA: TGCAGCGTTCGGGGGTATAACAATGAGCAGTTCTTC; CDR3: CSVRGYNNEQFF
D: -; V: TRBV27; J: TRBJ2-1; size: -; length: 13; DNA: TGTGCCAGCAGCCGAGGCCGGGGTGATGAGCAGTTCTTC; CDR3: CASSRGRGDEQFF
D: -; V: TRBV5-6; J: TRBJ2-2; size: -; length: 13; DNA: TGTGCCAGCAGCTTCTCATATTTGGGGGAGCTGTTTTTT; CDR3: CASSFSYLGELFF
D: TRBD2; V: TRBV6-2/TRBV6-3; J: TRBJ2-1; size: -; length: 18; DNA: TGTGCCAGCAGTTATGTGCCGGCTAGGGCTAGCGGATACAATGAGCAGTTCTTC; CDR3: CASSYVPARASGYNEQFF
D: TRBD2; V: TRBV15; J: TRBJ2-1; size: -; length: 15; DNA: TGTGCCACCTCCACGGGTACTAGCGGGGACCGTGAGCAGTTCTTC; CDR3: CATSTGTSGDREQFF
D: -; V: TRBV20-1; J: TRBJ2-4; size: few; length: 15; DNA: TGCAGTGCCCGTCCTCGGACCGAGTCTTTCAACATTCAGTACTTC; CDR3: CSARPRTESFNIQYF
D: TRBD2; V: TRBV20-1; J: TRBJ2-3; size: -; length: 16; DNA: TGCAGTGCTAGAGATCTTAGGACTAGCAGCACAGATACGCAGTATTTT; CDR3: CSARDLRTSSTDTQYF
D: -; V: TRBV6-1; J: TRBJ2-3; size: few; length: 13; DNA: TGTGCCAGCAGCCGACAGGCAGGGGATACGCAGTATTTT; CDR3: CASSRQAGDTQYF
D: -; V: TRBV2; J: TRBJ2-7; size: -; length: 15; DNA: TGTGCCAGCAGTGAAGGTGTAGGTAGTTCCTACGAGCAGTACTTC; CDR3: CASSEGVGSSYEQYF
D: -; V: TRBV4-1; J: TRBJ1-4; size: -; length: 16; DNA: TGCGCCAGCAGCCATTTTATGATGCCGCTGGATGAAAAACTGTTTTTT; CDR3: CASSHFMMPLDEKLFF